The 10 T cell receptor beta chains below were found in one sample sequenced in a study of blood T cell repertoires in COVID-19 (dated by TCRdb to between 2020 and 2021). The method was the immunoSEQ multiplex PCR assay. TCRdb mirrors the immuneACCESS table, restricted to in-frame sequences. Some clones are absent from its copies; in checked studies, under half trace to an unresolved V gene, and the reason for the others is unknown. The sample table records 200,000 to 250,000 clones; approximately 80% of these occur just once. The ten top clones hold around 2% of the sample. The sample comprised PBMCs or T cells enriched from blood (not recorded which). These receptors were collected from a man aged 55 to 70 who had recovered from COVID-19.

On this clone: At one of its ends the junction is not consistent with the germline gene, which may arise from a read error. The chain is built from TRBV6-2 or TRBV6-3 and TRBJ2-1; D is possibly TRBD1 (5 bases). Germline CDR1 is MNHEY and CDR2 is SVGEGT. This CDR3 region has 13 residues. DNA of the CDR3: TGTGCCAGCAGATACGGCGGCTGGACAAAGGCAGTCTTC. This translates into CASRYGGWTKAVF.

This chain links TRBV6-5 with TRBJ1-3, with 8 bases that match TRBD1. V lost 6 bases, J lost 11 bases, and 15 bases stayed unmatched. CDR1 MNHEY and CDR2 SVGAGI come from the germline V gene. The CDR3 extends over 15 amino acids. The CDR3 coding sequence is TGTGCCAGCAGCCCGAACCCGACAGGGGCGCGCGCCATATATTTT. It specifies CASSPNPTGARAIYF.

This rearrangement joins TRBV3-1 (or the pseudogene TRBV3-2) to TRBJ1-2, with D unclear. V lost 1 base to trimming and J lost 7 bases, with 7 bases between them. The germline CDR1 and CDR2 sequences are LGHDT and YNNKEL (reference sequence). CDR3 length: 12 amino acids. The DNA for the CDR3 is TGTGCCAGCAGCCAAGGGCAGTTTGGCTACACCTTC. Translation gives CASSQGQFGYTF.

The chain uses TRBV7-2 and TRBJ1-1; 8 bases are shared with TRBD1. V was clipped by 5 bases and J by 3 bases; unmatched bases: 14. The CDR3 extends over 17 amino acids. Germline V gene data show CDR1 as SGHTA and CDR2 as FQGNSA. The CDR3 reads CASSQGGPGQAYTEAFF. In DNA, the CDR3 is TGTGCCAGCAGCCAGGGGGGACCGGGACAGGCGTACACTGAAGCTTTCTTT. The full variable domain, rest sourced from reference TRBV7-2 and TRBJ1-1, is GAGVSQSPSNKVTEKGKDVELRCDPISGHTALYWYRQSLGQGLEFLIYFQGNSAPDKSGLPSDRFSAERTGGSVSTLTIQRTQQEDSAVYLCASSQGGPGQAYTEAFFGQGTRLTVV.

This clone was seen more than once but under ten times. CDR3: CASSPWTGGSYNEQFF. The CDR3 region has the DNA TGTGCCAGCAGTCCTTGGACAGGGGGCTCCTACAATGAGCAGTTCTTC. V is TRBV27 and J is TRBJ2-1, with 10 bases lining up with TRBD1. The CDR3 is 16 amino acids. Trimming took 5 bases from V and 0 from J; bases not matched to a gene: 4. Germline V lookup: CDR1 MNHEY, CDR2 SMNVEV (reference sequence).

This clone was counted a single time. V is TRBV2 and J is TRBJ1-3; 7 nucleotides agree with TRBD1. Germline assignment: CDR1 SNHLY and CDR2 FYNNEI. This CDR3 is 14 amino acids long. The ends lost 4 bases at V and 3 bases at J; junction bases unmatched: 3. The CDR3 DNA follows: TGTGCCAGCAGTGTCCAGGGGGTTGGAAACACCATATATTTT. It encodes CASSVQGVGNTIYF. The variable domain in full, completed from reference TRBV2 and TRBJ1-3, reads EPEVTQTPSHQVTQMGQEVILRCVPISNHLYFYWYRQILGQKVEFLVSFYNNEISEKSEIFDDQFSVERPDGSNFTLKIRSTKLEDSAMYFCASSVQGVGNTIYFGEGSWLTVV.

This sequence joins TRBV5-1 and TRBJ1-5; D perhaps matches TRBD1 (5 bases). Trimming stripped 4 bases from V and 0 bases from J, with 11 bases between. Germline values: CDR1 SGHRS, CDR2 YFSETQ. This CDR3 is built from 15 residues. CDR3 region: CASSRGTDSNQPQHF. In nucleotides, the CDR3 is TGCGCCAGCAGCAGGGGCACGGATAGCAATCAGCCCCAGCATTTT. The whole variable domain, filled in from reference TRBV5-1 and TRBJ1-5, reads KAGVTQTPRYLIKTRGQQVTLSCSPISGHRSVSWYQQTPGQGLQFLFEYFSETQRNKGNFPGRFSGRQFSNSRSEMNVSTLELGDSALYLCASSRGTDSNQPQHFGDGTRLSIL.

J is TRBJ1-5 and V is TRBV6-6; TRBD1 is a possible D gene (5 bases). The CDR3 length is 15 residues. CDR1 is MNHNY, CDR2 SVGAGI, per germline (reference sequence). The V gene lost 6 bases and the J gene lost 2 bases, with 14 bases spanning the gap. CDR3 residues: CASSEIRAGNQPQHF. CDR3 sequence (DNA): TGTGCCAGCAGCGAAATCAGGGCAGGCAATCAGCCCCAGCATTTT.

This clone was observed a handful of times. V is TRBV9 and J is TRBJ1-5, with 7 bases matching TRBD1. The CDR3 runs 14 residues. Unmatched junction bases numbered 2, after V lost 3 bases and J lost 2 bases. From germline, CDR1 is SGDLS and CDR2 YYNGEE. The CDR3 bases are TGTGCCAGCAGCGGCACAGGGGGCAATCAGCCCCAGCATTTT. Its translation: CASSGTGGNQPQHF.

The V gene is TRBV11-3, the J gene TRBJ1-2; D perhaps matches TRBD1 (6 bases). Trimming left V 1 base short and J 3 bases short, with 6 bases between. Germline loops: CDR1 SGHNT, CDR2 YENEEA. There are 13 residues in the CDR3. The CDR3 spells CASSLGTDYGYTF. The CDR3 region has the DNA TGTGCCAGCAGCTTAGGGACAGACTATGGCTACACCTTC.